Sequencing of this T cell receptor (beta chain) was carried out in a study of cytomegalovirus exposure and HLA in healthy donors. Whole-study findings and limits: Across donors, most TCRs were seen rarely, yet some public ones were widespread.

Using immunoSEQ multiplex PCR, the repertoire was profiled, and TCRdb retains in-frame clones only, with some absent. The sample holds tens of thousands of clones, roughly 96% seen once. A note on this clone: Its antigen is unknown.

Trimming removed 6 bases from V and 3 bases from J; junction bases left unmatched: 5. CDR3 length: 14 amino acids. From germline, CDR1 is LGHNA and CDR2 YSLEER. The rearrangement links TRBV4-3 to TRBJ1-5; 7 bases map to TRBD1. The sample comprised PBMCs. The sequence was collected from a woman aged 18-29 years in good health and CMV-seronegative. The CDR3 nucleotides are TGCGCCAGCAGTACTACAGGGGTCAATCAGCCCCAGCATTTT. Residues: CASSTTGVNQPQHF.